This TCR beta chain was sequenced in a study of blood T cell repertoires in COVID-19 (TCRdb year 2020). For the study in its entirety: Samples covering the acute and convalescent phases of COVID-19 were provided by collaborators in the United States, Italy and Spain. Nearly every sample came with metadata listing a de-identified subject ID, COVID-19 status, age in years and sex. Samples were obtained from the ongoing ImmuneRACE study (first 160 participants) and from over 1,000 subjects provided by 6 global collaborators. Where available, HLA class I and class II types were taken from metadata supplied by the sample provider and were not determined by assay-based typing. The dataset comprised deeply sampled blood TCRbeta repertoires from subjects exposed to, actively infected with, or recovered from COVID-19. The prospective study material was composed of cDNA or gDNA derived from T cells, B-cell-depleted T cells, or PBMCs. The repertoires were made available in a free public database intended to serve as a resource for research on the immune response to SARS-CoV-2.

V is reduced by 6 bases and J by 1 base, leaving a spacing of 10 bases between them. CDR1 MDHEN and CDR2 SYDVKM are derived from the germline V gene. The CDR3 contains 14 residues, cysteine and phenylalanine counted. Of the read, only the CDR3 DNA is kept; its 42 bases are in frame from base 1. TCRbeta CDR3 regions were amplified from genomic DNA using the immunoSEQ Assay, a bias-controlled multiplex PCR. The authors processed their data as follows. Nucleated cell counts per sample were estimated from amplification of reference gene primers within the assay. To quantify the absolute abundance of each unique TCRbeta CDR3 rearrangement, sequence reads were collapsed and filtered. For each sample, productive Simpson clonality was calculated as the square root of Simpson's diversity index over productive rearrangements. Entries here come from immuneACCESS through TCRdb and include only in-frame sequences with V and J called. Some clones fail to appear in such tables; in the studies checked, an unresolved V gene covers under half of the shortfall, and the cause of the remainder is unknown. Clone size and V and J calls were adopted from that table, with D and trimming inferred from the DNA. The table for this sample lists some 200,000 clones; around 87% of them were counted only once. The top ten clonotypes cover less than 3% of the sample.

Each collaborating institution followed its own protocols to collect whole blood in K2EDTA tubes. For TCRbeta analysis, collaborators shipped samples as frozen whole blood, isolated PBMCs, or DNA extracted from either of those sample types. In the case of this clone: The specificity of this receptor is unknown. Base qualities are not recorded, but no much larger clone differs from it by a single base.

Overall study results and their limits: Clinical and demographic metadata were provided uncurated, with the amount varying by source and participant.

The chain employs TRBV28 and TRBJ1-5; the D gene is unclear. The sample was peripheral blood. This clonotype originated in a man in his forties with active or convalescent COVID-19. The nucleotide sequence reads TGTGCCAGCAGACCAGGTGGGAGCAATCAGCCCCAGCATTTT. Its protein reads: CASRPGGSNQPQHF.